One and the same sample provided the 13 T cell receptor beta chains below, sequenced in a study of blood T cells in healthy people across ages (dated by TCRdb to between 2014 and 2016). Library prep was done by 5' RACE. Sequencing instrument: Illumina HiSeq 2500. The second PCR ran for roughly 7 to 11 cycles and used a J-beta primer mix along with a sample-barcoded 5' primer. Using fastp at Q25 and MiXCR, TCRdb reprocessed the public reads and kept productive beta chains. Every entry covers one CDR3 protein and lists the most common genes and DNA from its rows. For this sample the table gives approximately 780,000 distinct CDR3 sequences, of which around 24% were detected only once. Jointly, the top ten make up approximately 2.9% of the sample. This same sample was also taken into another study, of T cells of mothers and their children.

Sequences were obtained from blood. The receptors stem from a boy younger than 18 in good health.

This clonotype was recorded a few times. J is TRBJ2-5 and V is TRBV2; TRBD1 or TRBD2 may be the D gene (6 bases each). V gave up 6 bases and J gave up 1 base, with 15 bases separating them. This CDR3 region has 15 residues. Germline CDR1 is SNHLY and CDR2 is FYNNEI. DNA of the CDR3: TGTGCCAGCAGGAACATGGGGGGCAGCCAAGAGACCCAGTACTTC. This translates into CASRNMGGSQETQYF.

Here the CDR3 DNA reads TGTGCCAGCAGCCCTAGGGGGATGGGGGGCTACGAGCAGTACTTC. It encodes CASSPRGMGGYEQYF. The rearrangement links TRBV13 to TRBJ2-7, with D possibly being TRBD1 or TRBD2 (6 bases each). The CDR3 totals 15 residues. Trimming pared 5 bases from V and 3 bases from J, leaving 17 bases between. Germline CDR1 reads PRHDT; CDR2 reads FYEKMQ (reference sequence). Complete variable domain (other parts from reference TRBV13 and TRBJ2-7): AAGVIQSPRHLIKEKRETATLKCYPIPRHDTVYWYQQGPGQDPQFLISFYEKMQSDKGSIPDRFSAQQFSDYHSELNMSSLELGDSALYFCASSPRGMGGYEQYFGPGTRLTVT.

The chain joins TRBV20-1 to TRBJ1-2, with 8 bases identical to TRBD1. Germline CDR1 and CDR2: DFQATT and SNEGSKA (reference sequence). The V gene end was trimmed by 4 bases and the J gene end by 3 bases; junction bases not matched to a gene: 1. The CDR3 loop spans 12 amino acids. The CDR3 region has the DNA TGCAGTGCTAAACAGGGGGACTATGGCTACACCTTC. Its translation: CSAKQGDYGYTF.

This clonotype was picked up a small number of times. This chain links TRBV29-1 with TRBJ2-7, with TRBD1 matching 11 bases. Trimming at V came to 1 base and at J to 3 bases, leaving 2 bases not matched to a gene. This CDR3 has 14 residues. In germline, CDR1 is SQVTM, CDR2 ANQGSEA. CDR3 bases: TGCAGCGTTGAAGGGACAGGGGGCGACTACGAGCAGTACTTC. Translating it yields CSVEGTGGDYEQYF.

In this sample, this clonotype turned up a few times. The chain recombines TRBV27 with TRBJ1-2, with a possible D match to TRBD1 (5 bases). This CDR3 is built from 14 residues. CDR1 MNHEY and CDR2 SMNVEV come from the germline V gene (reference sequence). Trimming stripped 0 bases from V and 2 bases from J, with 7 bases between. CDR3 residues: CASSLSPGNYGYTF. DNA of the CDR3: TGTGCCAGCAGTTTATCGCCAGGGAACTATGGCTACACCTTC.

The gene calls are TRBV11-2 and TRBJ2-3; 8 bases are a match to TRBD1. The CDR3 is 15 residues long. V shed 2 bases, J shed 6 bases, and the junction held 7 bases outside the gene matches. The germline CDR1 and CDR2 sequences are SGHAT and FQNNGV. The CDR3 sequence is CASSLTRQGLDTQYF. DNA of the CDR3: TGTGCCAGCAGCTTAACGAGACAGGGGTTGGATACGCAGTATTTT.

The sample holds a few counts of this clonotype. The rearrangement links TRBV6-5 to TRBJ1-2, with TRBD1 identical over 9 bases. V was clipped by 6 bases and J by 8 bases; unmatched bases: 7. The V gene's germline CDR1 is MNHEY and CDR2 SVGAGI. The CDR3 length is 13 residues. The CDR3 sequence is CASSRGQGRGYTF. The CDR3 nucleotides read TGTGCCAGCAGCCGCGGACAGGGGAGAGGCTACACCTTC.

The V gene is TRBV3-1, the J gene TRBJ2-4; tentative D call: TRBD2 (6 bases). The CDR3 length is 16 residues. V lost 0 bases, J lost 7 bases, and 16 bases lay in between. Germline values: CDR1 LGHDT, CDR2 YNNKEL (reference sequence). DNA for the CDR3: TGTGCCAGCAGCCAAGAAGGGACTTCATCTAGGAACATTCAGTACTTC. Protein product: CASSQEGTSSRNIQYF.

V is TRBV5-1 and J is TRBJ2-5; TRBD2 agrees at 15 bases. This CDR3 has 17 residues. Germline CDR1 and CDR2: SGHRS and YFSETQ. V trimming: 0 bases; J trimming: 4 bases; junction bases outside the gene matches: 4. CDR3 coding DNA: TGCGCCAGCAGCTTGGCATGGGGACTAGCGGGGGGAGAGACCCAGTACTTC. Encoded protein: CASSLAWGLAGGETQYF.

The chain uses TRBV25-1 and TRBJ1-2, with D possibly TRBD1 on 6 matching bases. Germline-derived CDR1 and CDR2 are MGHDK and SYGVNS. CDR3 length: 14 residues. Trimming stripped 3 bases from V and 4 bases from J, with 12 bases between. The CDR3 nucleotides are TGTGCCAGCAGTGACCCTGGGACAATCTATGGCTACACCTTC. This translates into CASSDPGTIYGYTF.

This clonotype turned up a few times. This chain links TRBV7-2 with TRBJ2-7, with TRBD2 as a possible D gene (6 bases). The germline CDR1 and CDR2 sequences are SGHTA and FQGNSA. Trimming pared 5 bases from V and 6 bases from J, leaving 17 bases between. The length of the CDR3 is 14 residues. The CDR3 sequence: CASSKRDSVFEQYF. CDR3 nucleotide sequence: TGTGCCAGCAGCAAAAGGGACTCCGTTTTCGAGCAGTACTTC.

The V and J genes are TRBV29-1 and TRBJ1-2; tentatively, D is TRBD1 (6 bases). The CDR3 covers 14 residues. V was cut by 0 bases and J by 7 bases, with 15 bases left in between. From germline, CDR1 is SQVTM and CDR2 ANQGSEA. CDR3 coding DNA: TGCAGCGTTGAAGAGGGACAATCATCCGGTGGCTACACCTTC. Translating it yields CSVEEGQSSGGYTF.

The chain uses TRBV20-1 and TRBJ1-3; D unresolved. V was shortened by 2 bases and J by 0 bases, with 11 bases between the two germline ends. The CDR3 is made up of 15 amino acids. CDR1 is DFQATT and CDR2 is SNEGSKA in the germline V gene (reference sequence). The CDR3 DNA is TGCAGTGCTAGATCATGGAACAGCTCTGGAAACACCATATATTTT. This codes for CSARSWNSSGNTIYF.